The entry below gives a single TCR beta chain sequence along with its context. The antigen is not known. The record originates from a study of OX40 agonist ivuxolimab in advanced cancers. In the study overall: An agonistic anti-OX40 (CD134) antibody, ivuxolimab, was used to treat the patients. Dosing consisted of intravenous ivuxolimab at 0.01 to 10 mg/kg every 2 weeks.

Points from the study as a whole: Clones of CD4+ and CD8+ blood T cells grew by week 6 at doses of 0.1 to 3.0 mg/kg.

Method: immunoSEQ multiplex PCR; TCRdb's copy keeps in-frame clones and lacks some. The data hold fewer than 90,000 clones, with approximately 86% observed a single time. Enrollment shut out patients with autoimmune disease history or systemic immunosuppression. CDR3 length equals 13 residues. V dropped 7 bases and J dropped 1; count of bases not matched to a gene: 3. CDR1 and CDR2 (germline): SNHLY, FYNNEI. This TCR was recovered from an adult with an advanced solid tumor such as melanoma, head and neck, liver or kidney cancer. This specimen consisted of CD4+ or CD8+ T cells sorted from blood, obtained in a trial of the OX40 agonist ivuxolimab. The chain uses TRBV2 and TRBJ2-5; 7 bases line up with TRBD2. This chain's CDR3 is CASMGGVQETQYF. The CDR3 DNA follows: TGTGCCAGCATGGGGGGGGTCCAAGAGACCCAGTACTTC.